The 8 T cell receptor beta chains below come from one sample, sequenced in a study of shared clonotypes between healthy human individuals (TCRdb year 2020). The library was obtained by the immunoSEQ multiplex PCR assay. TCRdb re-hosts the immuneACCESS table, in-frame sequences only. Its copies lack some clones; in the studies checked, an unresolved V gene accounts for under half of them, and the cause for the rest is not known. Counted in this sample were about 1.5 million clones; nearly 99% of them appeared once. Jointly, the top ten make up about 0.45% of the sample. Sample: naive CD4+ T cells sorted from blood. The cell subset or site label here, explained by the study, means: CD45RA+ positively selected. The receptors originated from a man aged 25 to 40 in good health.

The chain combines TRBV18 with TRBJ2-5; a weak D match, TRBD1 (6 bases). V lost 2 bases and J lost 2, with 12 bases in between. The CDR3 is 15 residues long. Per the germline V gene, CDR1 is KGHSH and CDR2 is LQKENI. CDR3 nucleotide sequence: TGTGCCAGCTCACCAACCCGGACAGTGCAAGAGACCCAGTACTTC. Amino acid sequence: CASSPTRTVQETQYF.

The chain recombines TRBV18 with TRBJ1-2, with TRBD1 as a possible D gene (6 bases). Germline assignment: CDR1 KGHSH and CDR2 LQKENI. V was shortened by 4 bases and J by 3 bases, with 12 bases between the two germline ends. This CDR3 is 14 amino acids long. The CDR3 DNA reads TGTGCCAGCTCACTGAGACAGGAGCACTATGGCTACACCTTC. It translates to CASSLRQEHYGYTF.

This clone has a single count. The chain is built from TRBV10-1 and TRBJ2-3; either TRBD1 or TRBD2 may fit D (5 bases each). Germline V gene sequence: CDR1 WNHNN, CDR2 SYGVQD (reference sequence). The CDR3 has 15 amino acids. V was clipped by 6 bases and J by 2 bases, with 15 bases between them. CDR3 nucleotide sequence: TGCGCCAGCAGCCCCGGGGCCCCATACACAGATACGCAGTATTTT. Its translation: CASSPGAPYTDTQYF.

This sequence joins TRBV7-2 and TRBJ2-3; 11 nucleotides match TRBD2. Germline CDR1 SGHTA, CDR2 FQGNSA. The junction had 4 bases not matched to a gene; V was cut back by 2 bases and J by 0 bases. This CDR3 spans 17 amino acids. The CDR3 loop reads CASSLITSGGSTDTQYF. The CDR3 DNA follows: TGTGCCAGCAGCTTAATTACTAGCGGGGGCAGCACAGATACGCAGTATTTT.

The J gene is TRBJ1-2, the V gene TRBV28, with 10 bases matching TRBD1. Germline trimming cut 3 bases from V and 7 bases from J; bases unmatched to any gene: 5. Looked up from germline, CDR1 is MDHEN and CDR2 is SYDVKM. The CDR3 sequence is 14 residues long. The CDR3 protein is CASSFEDRGFGYTF. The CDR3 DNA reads TGTGCCAGCAGTTTTGAGGACAGGGGGTTTGGCTACACCTTC.

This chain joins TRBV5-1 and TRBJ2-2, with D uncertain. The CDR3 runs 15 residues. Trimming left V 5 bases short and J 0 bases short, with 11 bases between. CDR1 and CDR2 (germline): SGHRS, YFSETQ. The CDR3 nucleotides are TGCGCCAGCAGTATGAAGGGCTCGAACACCGGGGAGCTGTTTTTT. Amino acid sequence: CASSMKGSNTGELFF.

The CDR3 coding sequence is TGTGCCAGCAGCCATAGGGGAGTCGGGGAGCTGTTTTTT. It is translated as CASSHRGVGELFF. V is TRBV9 and J is TRBJ2-2; the D gene could be TRBD1 or TRBD2 (5 bases each). The CDR3 spans 13 residues. The germline gives CDR1 SGDLS, CDR2 YYNGEE. Trimming shortened V by 4 bases and J by 7 bases, and 11 bases separated the two germline ends. Supplemented by reference TRBV9 and TRBJ2-2, the full variable domain reads DSGVTQTPKHLITATGQRVTLRCSPRSGDLSVYWYQQSLDQGLQFLIQYYNGEERAKGNILERFSAQQFPDLHSELNLSSLELGDSALYFCASSHRGVGELFFGEGSRLTVL.

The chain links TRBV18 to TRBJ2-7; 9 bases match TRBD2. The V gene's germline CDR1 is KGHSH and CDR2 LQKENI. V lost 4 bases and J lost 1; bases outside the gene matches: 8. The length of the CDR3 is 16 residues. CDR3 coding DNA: TGTGCCAGCTCACGGCTTAGCGGGAGCGGGTCCTACGAGCAGTACTTC. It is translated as CASSRLSGSGSYEQYF.